The subject of this entry is one TCR beta chain. Its antigen remains unidentified. Amplification targeted TCR beta CDR3 regions from RNA transcripts. The study used the HTBI primer set for a first-round RT-PCR of the TCR CDR3. MiXCR was run by TCRdb on the multiplex PCR reads, yielding one entry per CDR3 protein. The sample records more than 500,000 distinct CDR3 sequences, about 15% being singletons. Germline V lookup: CDR1 SGHAT, CDR2 FQNNGV. V was pared by 0 bases and J by 7 bases, with 15 bases between. The CDR3 has 15 amino acids. Stability of Graves' hyperthyroidism was defined as absent ophthalmopathy progression within 18 months. Patients aged 18 to 65 had newly diagnosed hyperthyroidism lasting under 2 months. The record originates from a study of T cells in Graves' hyperthyroidism and ophthalmopathy. Broader study findings: Clonotypes that were expanded in thyroid above 0.001 mostly appeared in blood too.

The V and J genes are TRBV11-2 and TRBJ1-2; D ambiguous. The TCR was taken from a woman aged 40 to 55 with Graves' hyperthyroidism. The sequencing input was blood. The CDR3 spells CASSLDSLRAGGYTF. CDR3 nucleotides: TGTGCCAGCAGCTTAGATTCTTTAAGGGCCGGTGGCTACACCTTC.